The 9 T cell receptor beta chains reported below all come from one sample, sequenced in a study of blood T cell repertoires in COVID-19. Some clones are missing from TCRdb's copy, which holds only in-frame ones; the method was immunoSEQ multiplex PCR. The sample shows about 350,000 clones, approximately 84% of them seen only once. Sequencing was done on a sample of PBMCs or T cells enriched from blood (not recorded which). Receptors were obtained from a woman aged 25 to 39 who had recovered from COVID-19.

This chain links TRBV19 with TRBJ2-3, with D tentatively TRBD2 (7 bases). Germline V lookup: CDR1 LNHDA, CDR2 SQIVND (reference sequence). The ends were cut back, 8 bases at V and 0 bases at J, with 18 bases in the middle. The CDR3 totals 16 residues. As DNA, the CDR3 is TGTGCCAGTTCCCTCCGGCGGGGGCTTAGCACAGATACGCAGTATTTT. Protein product: CASSLRRGLSTDTQYF.

V is TRBV6-5 and J is TRBJ1-4; 8 positions agree with TRBD1. J gave up 7 bases and V 5 bases, and 9 bases lay outside the gene matches. This CDR3 region has 15 residues. The V gene's germline CDR1 is MNHEY and CDR2 SVGAGI. The CDR3 sequence is CASSLTTGETEKLFF. CDR3 DNA sequence: TGTGCCAGCAGTCTAACGACAGGGGAAACTGAAAAACTGTTTTTT.

This clone was observed once. The V gene is TRBV2, the J gene TRBJ1-5, with no clear D. This CDR3 has 14 residues. V lost 2 bases to trimming and J lost 6 bases, with 11 bases between them. Germline CDR1 SNHLY, CDR2 FYNNEI. The CDR3 is CASSETELRQPQHF. CDR3 in DNA: TGTGCCAGCAGTGAAACAGAGCTTCGTCAGCCCCAGCATTTT. Drawing the rest from reference TRBV2 and TRBJ1-5, the complete variable domain is EPEVTQTPSHQVTQMGQEVILRCVPISNHLYFYWYRQILGQKVEFLVSFYNNEISEKSEIFDDQFSVERPDGSNFTLKIRSTKLEDSAMYFCASSETELRQPQHFGDGTRLSIL.

This chain connects TRBV18 to TRBJ1-3, with unresolved D. V lost 5 bases, J lost 3 bases, and 8 bases lay in between. The germline V gene has CDR1 KGHSH and CDR2 LQKENI. The CDR3 extends over 13 amino acids. DNA of the CDR3: TGTGCCAGCTCAACAAGTTTTGGAAACACCATATATTTT. It yields the protein CASSTSFGNTIYF. The complete variable domain, with remaining parts taken from reference TRBV18 and TRBJ1-3, reads NAGVMQNPRHLVRRRGQEARLRCSPMKGHSHVYWYRQLPEEGLKFMVYLQKENIIDESGMPKERFSAEFPKEGPSILRIQQVVRGDSAAYFCASSTSFGNTIYFGEGSWLTVV.

This clone has just one count. V usage is TRBV5-1 and J usage is TRBJ2-2, with D possibly being TRBD2 (6 bases). V was shortened by 4 bases and J by 4 bases, with 14 bases between the two germline ends. CDR3 length: 15 amino acids. Germline lookup yields CDR1 SGHRS and CDR2 YFSETQ. The CDR3 DNA follows: TGCGCCAGCAGCGGGGGGACTTCTCCCACCGGGGAGCTGTTTTTT. This sequence encodes CASSGGTSPTGELFF.

This clone was observed a handful of times. This chain uses TRBV4-1 with TRBJ1-2; TRBD1 aligns across 7 bases. Looked up from germline, CDR1 is MGHRA and CDR2 is YSYEKL. CDR3 length: 14 residues. Trimming at V came to 4 bases and at J to 8 bases, leaving 10 bases not matched to a gene. CDR3 loop: CASSPIHTGEGYTF. CDR3 coding DNA: TGCGCCAGCAGCCCCATACACACAGGGGAAGGCTACACCTTC.

A single count supports this clone. The chain has TRBV5-6 and TRBJ2-7; 8 nucleotides line up with TRBD1. V was pared by 3 bases and J by 7 bases, with 9 bases of the junction left unmatched. CDR3 size: 14 residues. Looked up from germline, CDR1 is SGHDT and CDR2 is YYEEEE. CDR3 sequence (DNA): TGTGCCAGCAGCTACCGGGACAGGCGGTGGGAGCAGTACTTC. Protein sequence: CASSYRDRRWEQYF.

The genes are TRBV24-1 and TRBJ2-7; 7 bases are a match to TRBD1. The CDR3 is 13 amino acids. The V gene's germline CDR1 is KGHDR and CDR2 SFDVKD. V was pared by 3 bases and J by 6 bases, with 4 bases of the junction left unmatched. The chain's CDR3 is CATSDRQGAEQYF. The CDR3 DNA follows: TGTGCCACCAGTGATAGACAGGGTGCCGAGCAGTACTTC.

The chain has TRBV15 and TRBJ1-1, with D tentatively TRBD1 (6 bases). The CDR3 is 16 amino acids. Germline V gives CDR1 LNHNV, CDR2 YYDKDF (reference sequence). The germline V and J ends were trimmed by 0 bases and 4 bases, with 15 bases remaining between them. The CDR3 region has the DNA TGTGCCACCAGCAGAGATCGGGGGGCGATTGGCACTGAAGCTTTCTTT. Translating it yields CATSRDRGAIGTEAFF.